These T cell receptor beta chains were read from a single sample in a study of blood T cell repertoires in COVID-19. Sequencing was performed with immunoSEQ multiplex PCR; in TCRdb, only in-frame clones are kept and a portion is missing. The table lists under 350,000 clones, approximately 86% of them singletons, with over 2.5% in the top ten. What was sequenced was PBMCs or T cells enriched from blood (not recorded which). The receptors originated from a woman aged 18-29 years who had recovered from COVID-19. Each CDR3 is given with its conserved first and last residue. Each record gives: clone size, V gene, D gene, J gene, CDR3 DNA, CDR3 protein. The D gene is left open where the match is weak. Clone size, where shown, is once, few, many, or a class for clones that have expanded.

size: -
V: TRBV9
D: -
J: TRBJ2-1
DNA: TGTGCCAGCAGCGTAGGTATCTACAATGAGCAGTTCTTC
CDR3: CASSVGIYNEQFF

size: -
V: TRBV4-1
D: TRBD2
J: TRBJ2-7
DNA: TGCGCCAGCAGCCAAGGACTAGCGGGTGCTAGCTCCTACGAGCAGTACTTC
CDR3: CASSQGLAGASSYEQYF

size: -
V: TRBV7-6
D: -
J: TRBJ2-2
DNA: TGTGCCAGCAGCCGGGAGACAGTATCGAACACCGGGGAGCTGTTTTTT
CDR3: CASSRETVSNTGELFF

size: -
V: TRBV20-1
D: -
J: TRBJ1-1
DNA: TGCAGTGCTAGTGTGGGCAGGGGGAACACTGAAGCTTTCTTT
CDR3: CSASVGRGNTEAFF

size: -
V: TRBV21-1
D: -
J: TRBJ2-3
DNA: TGTGCCAGCAGCAAAGCTCTAGCGGGACGCACAGATACGCAGTATTTT
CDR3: CASSKALAGRTDTQYF

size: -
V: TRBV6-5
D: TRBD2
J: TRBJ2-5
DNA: TGTGCCAGCAGGAAGCGGGAGGGCGGCGAGACCCAGTACTTC
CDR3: CASRKREGGETQYF

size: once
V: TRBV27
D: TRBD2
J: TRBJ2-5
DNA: TGTGCCAGCAATCCTAGCGGGAGCGGGGTGGAGACCCAGTACTTC
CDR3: CASNPSGSGVETQYF

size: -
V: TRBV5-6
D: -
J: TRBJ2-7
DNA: TGTGCCAGCAGCTATCGCACAGGGTTAGGTGGCGAGCAGTACTTC
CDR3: CASSYRTGLGGEQYF

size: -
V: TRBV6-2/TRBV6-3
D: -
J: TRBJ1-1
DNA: TGTGCCAGCAGTTACGCCGGGAACGTAGCTTTCTTT
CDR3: CASSYAGNVAFF

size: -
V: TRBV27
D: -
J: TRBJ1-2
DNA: TGTGCCAGCAGTTTACGAGGGAGGGGGTGGTATGGCTACACCTTC
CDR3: CASSLRGRGWYGYTF

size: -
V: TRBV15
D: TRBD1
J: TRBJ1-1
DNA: TGTGCCACCAGCGCCAGACGGTCAGGGGGTGGTTGGGGCACTGAAGCTTTCTTT
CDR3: CATSARRSGGGWGTEAFF

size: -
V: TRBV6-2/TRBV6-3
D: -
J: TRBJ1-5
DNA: TGTGCCAGCAGTTATTCCGGGTGGAGCGGAGATAGCAATCAGCCCCAGCATTTT
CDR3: CASSYSGWSGDSNQPQHF

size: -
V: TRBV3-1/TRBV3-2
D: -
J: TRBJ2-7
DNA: TGTGCCAGCAGCCACCCCGGGGAGCAGTACTTC
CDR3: CASSHPGEQYF

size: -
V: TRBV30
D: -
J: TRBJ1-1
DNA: TGTGCCTGGAGTGGGAGGGCCCAAACTTCCCTGAACACTGAAGCTTTCTTT
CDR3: CAWSGRAQTSLNTEAFF

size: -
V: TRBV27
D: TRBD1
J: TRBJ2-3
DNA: TGTGCCAGCAGTCCCACCCTGGGACAGGGGCCCCCCACAGATACGCAGTATTTT
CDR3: CASSPTLGQGPPTDTQYF

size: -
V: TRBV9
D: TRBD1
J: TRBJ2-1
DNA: TGTGCCAGCAGCCCTCGGACAGGCCGAACCTACAATGAGCAGTTCTTC
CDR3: CASSPRTGRTYNEQFF

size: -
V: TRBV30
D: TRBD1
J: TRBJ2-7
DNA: TGTGCCTGGAGTGCGGCGACAGGGACCTACGAGCAGTACTTC
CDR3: CAWSAATGTYEQYF

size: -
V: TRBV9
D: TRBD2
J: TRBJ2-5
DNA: TGTGCCAGCACCGTAACCGGGACTAGCTCTGAGACCCAGTACTTC
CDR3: CASTVTGTSSETQYF

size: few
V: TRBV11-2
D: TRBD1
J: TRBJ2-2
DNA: TGTGCCAGCATAGCTCTGGACAGGAGTGCAACCGGGGAGCTGTTTTTT
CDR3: CASIALDRSATGELFF

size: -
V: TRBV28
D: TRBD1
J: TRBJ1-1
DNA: TGTGCCAGCAGTTGGGACAGGGAGGACACTGAAGCTTTCTTT
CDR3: CASSWDREDTEAFF

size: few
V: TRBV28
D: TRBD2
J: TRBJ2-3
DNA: TGTGCCAGCAGTTCGGTAACGGCGGGAGGTTCAGATACGCAGTATTTT
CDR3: CASSSVTAGGSDTQYF

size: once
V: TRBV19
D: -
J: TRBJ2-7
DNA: TGTGCCAGTGGGGGGGACACCTACGAGCAGTACTTC
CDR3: CASGGDTYEQYF

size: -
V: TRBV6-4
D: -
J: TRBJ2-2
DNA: TGTGCCAGCAGCGGGGGTCGGGCAGGAAACACCGGGGAGCTGTTTTTT
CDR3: CASSGGRAGNTGELFF

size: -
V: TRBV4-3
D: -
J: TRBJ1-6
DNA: TGCGCCAGCAGCCAAGAAACAGGGAATTCACCCCTCCACTTT
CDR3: CASSQETGNSPLHF

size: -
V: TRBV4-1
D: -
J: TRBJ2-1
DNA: TGCGCCAGCAGCCAAGAAGAGTTTGATGAGCAGTTCTTC
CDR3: CASSQEEFDEQFF

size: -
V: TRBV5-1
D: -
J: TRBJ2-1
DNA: TGCGCCAGCAGCTACCCAGCGGGCCCAAGCTCCTACAATGAGCAGTTCTTC
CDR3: CASSYPAGPSSYNEQFF

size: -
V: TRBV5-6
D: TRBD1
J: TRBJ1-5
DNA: TGTGCCAGCAGCGCCGGGACAGGGGTCGGGTATCAGCCCCAGCATTTT
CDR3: CASSAGTGVGYQPQHF

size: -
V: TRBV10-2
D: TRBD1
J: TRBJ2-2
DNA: TGCGCCAGCAGTGACCCGACAGGGATGGCCGGGGAGCTGTTTTTT
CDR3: CASSDPTGMAGELFF